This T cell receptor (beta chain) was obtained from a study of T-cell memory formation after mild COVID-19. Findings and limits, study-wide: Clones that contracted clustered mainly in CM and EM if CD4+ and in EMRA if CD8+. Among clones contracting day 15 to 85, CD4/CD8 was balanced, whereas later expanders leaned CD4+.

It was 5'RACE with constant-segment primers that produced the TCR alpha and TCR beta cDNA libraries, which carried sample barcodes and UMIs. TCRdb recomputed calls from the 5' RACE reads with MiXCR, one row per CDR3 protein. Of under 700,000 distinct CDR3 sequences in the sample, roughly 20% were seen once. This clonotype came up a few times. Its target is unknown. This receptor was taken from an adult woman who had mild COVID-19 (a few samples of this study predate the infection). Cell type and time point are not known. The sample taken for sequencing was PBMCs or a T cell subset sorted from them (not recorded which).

The CDR3 DNA reads as TGCAGCGTTGAGGAGGGGACCCAGTACTTC. Its protein product is CSVEEGTQYF. The chain recombines TRBV29-1 with TRBJ2-5, with D tentatively TRBD2 (6 bases). Trimming pared 3 bases from V and 7 bases from J, leaving 6 bases between. The CDR3 totals 10 residues. CDR1 and CDR2 from the germline V gene are SQVTM and ANQGSEA.